Detailed here is one T cell receptor (beta chain). Its antigen is currently unknown. This sample is part of a study of identical twins. The study, taken as a whole, reports: Twin-shared out-of-frame alpha sequences were enriched for low generation probability. The abundant beta clonotypes from cord blood had fewer insertions, and memory repertoires had none of this.

A universal primer binding site was introduced by template switching. The final cDNA contained unique molecular identifiers. TCRdb analysed the 5' RACE reads with MiXCR anew, one entry per CDR3 protein. The sample yields some 570,000 distinct CDR3 sequences, about a fifth seen once. This CDR3 region has 17 residues. Germline trimming cut 1 base from V and 2 bases from J; bases unmatched to any gene: 8. Germline V gene data show CDR1 as SGHTA and CDR2 as FQGTGA. The same sample was also studied in work on yellow fever vaccine responses in identical twins.

The source of this sequence is a woman in her late teens or twenties in good health. The chain has TRBV7-3 and TRBJ2-1, with 7 bases that match TRBD2. Material for sequencing was CD4+ T cells sorted from blood. CDR3 region: CASSLKGLNYPYNEQFF. For the CDR3, the DNA is TGTGCCAGCAGCTTAAAGGGACTAAACTACCCCTACAATGAGCAGTTCTTC.